Below, 8 T cell receptor beta chains from the same sample are listed, as sequenced in a study of blood T cell repertoires in COVID-19. Some clones are missing from TCRdb's copy, which holds only in-frame ones; the method was immunoSEQ multiplex PCR. The data contain fewer than 300,000 clones, approximately 92% of them seen just once; the ten biggest clones take up 1.1%. Sequenced: PBMCs or T cells enriched from blood (not recorded which). All receptors come from a woman in her thirties who had recovered from COVID-19.

The chain links TRBV24-1 to TRBJ2-2; the D is unclear. Germline CDR1 reads KGHDR; CDR2 reads SFDVKD. CDR3 length equals 13 residues. The V end was cut by 9 bases, the J end by 3 bases, with 10 bases between. This chain's CDR3 is CATCSSDTGELFF. Written as DNA, the CDR3 is TGTGCCACCTGCTCGAGCGACACCGGGGAGCTGTTTTTT.

The CDR3 here is CASSGQGNYGYTF. In DNA, the CDR3 is TGTGCCAGCAGCGGTCAGGGAAACTATGGCTACACCTTC. This chain connects TRBV9 to TRBJ1-2; TRBD1 is a possible D gene (5 bases). CDR3 length: 13 residues. Germline lookup yields CDR1 SGDLS and CDR2 YYNGEE. V lost 3 bases and J 2 bases, leaving 8 bases between the germline ends.

This chain uses TRBV9 with TRBJ2-3; the match to TRBD2 covers 7 bases. V was pared by 0 bases and J by 0 bases, with 1 base of the junction left unmatched. CDR1 SGDLS and CDR2 YYNGEE come from the germline V gene. There are 15 residues in the CDR3. The CDR3 nucleotides read TGTGCCAGCAGCGTAGGACTAGCAAGCACAGATACGCAGTATTTT. Translation: CASSVGLASTDTQYF.

This CDR3 reads CASRKEGTGPNTEAFF. The CDR3 nucleotides are TGTGCCAGCAGGAAAGAGGGGACAGGGCCGAACACTGAAGCTTTCTTT. The chain links TRBV28 to TRBJ1-1; 9 positions match TRBD1. Losses at the gene ends were 6 bases for V and 1 base for J; bases not matched to a gene: 9. This CDR3 comprises 16 residues. Germline CDR1 and CDR2: MDHEN and SYDVKM.

The CDR3 spells CATSTAGVTYEQYF. The CDR3 nucleotides are TGTGCCACCTCGACAGCGGGAGTGACCTACGAGCAGTACTTC. The rearrangement joins TRBV19 to TRBJ2-7; 8 bases align to TRBD2. V was pared by 10 bases and J by 2 bases, with 10 bases of the junction left unmatched. Germline lookup yields CDR1 LNHDA and CDR2 SQIVND (reference sequence). This CDR3 comprises 14 residues.

This chain connects TRBV12-3 or TRBV12-4 to TRBJ1-1, with D perhaps matching TRBD1 (6 bases). Trimming took off 5 bases at V and 7 bases at J, with 11 bases between the two ends. This CDR3 has 12 residues. The CDR3 bases are TGTGCCAGCAGTCGGGGGGGCTTTGAAGCTTTCTTT. It encodes CASSRGGFEAFF.

V usage is TRBV20-1 and J usage is TRBJ2-7, with D possibly being TRBD2 (5 bases). Germline lookup yields CDR1 DFQATT and CDR2 SNEGSKA (reference sequence). The V and J ends lost 3 bases and 3 bases respectively, with 6 bases between them. CDR3 length: 11 residues. CDR3 loop: CSAREDYEQYF. The CDR3 DNA sequence: TGCAGTGCTAGGGAGGACTACGAGCAGTACTTC.

Turning to this clone: Other DNA sequences in this sample translate to the same CDR3. V is TRBV18 and J is TRBJ1-1; no clear D. The CDR3 contains 13 residues. Looked up from germline, CDR1 is KGHSH and CDR2 is LQKENI. V was cut by 2 bases and J by 2 bases, with 6 bases left in between. The CDR3 sequence is CASSPSVNTEAFF. The CDR3 bases are TGTGCCAGCTCACCATCAGTTAACACTGAAGCTTTCTTT.